A selection of T cell receptor beta chains follows, all from one sample in a study of cytomegalovirus exposure and HLA in healthy donors. Sequencing was performed with immunoSEQ multiplex PCR; in TCRdb, only in-frame clones are kept and a portion is missing. This repertoire shows some 180,000 clones, around 73% found once; its top ten account for 2.9%. The material sequenced was PBMCs. These receptors were collected from a woman aged 25 to 39 in good health and CMV-seronegative. CDR3s include the opening cysteine and the closing phenylalanine or tryptophan. A D gene is named only where the DNA matches it firmly. Not all rows give a size; the values are once, few, many and, for expanded clones, a class.

J gene,V gene,clone size,D gene,CDR3 DNA,CDR3 protein
TRBJ2-7,TRBV6-5,.,TRBD1,TGTGCCAGCAGTTACCAGGACAGGGATCGCGAGCAGTACTTC,CASSYQDRDREQYF
TRBJ1-2,TRBV18,.,TRBD1,TGTGCCAGCTCACCACCGAGTAACAGGGGATCTCGGGGCTACACCTTC,CASSPPSNRGSRGYTF
TRBJ1-1,TRBV11-3,.,TRBD1,TGTGCCAGTAGCCGGGACAGGGGTTCTCCTGAAGCTTTCTTT,CASSRDRGSPEAFF
TRBJ2-5,TRBV7-2,.,.,TGTGCCAGCAGCTTAGGACGGGACTCAAAGACCCAGTACTTC,CASSLGRDSKTQYF
TRBJ2-1,TRBV19,.,.,TGTGCCAGTAGTCTAAAGAGCCGGGACTGGCCCAATGAGCAGTTCTTC,CASSLKSRDWPNEQFF
TRBJ1-2,TRBV7-9,.,.,TGTGCCAGCAGGCCTACAGGGAACTATGGCTACACCTTC,CASRPTGNYGYTF
TRBJ2-2,TRBV7-2,once,.,TGTGCCAGCAGCAGAGCCAGGGGCGGGGAGCTGTTTTTT,CASSRARGGELFF
TRBJ2-7,TRBV30,.,.,TGTGCCTGCGCGCCAGGTCTCTCCTACGAGCAGTACTTC,CACAPGLSYEQYF
TRBJ2-3,TRBV5-1,once,.,TGCGCCAGCAGCCCGGTGGGGGGAGGAACAGATACGCAGTATTTT,CASSPVGGGTDTQYF
TRBJ2-7,TRBV4-1,.,TRBD2,TGCGCCAGCAGCCAAGAAAAAAGTGCGGGGACTAGCGGGTATCCCCTTATGGGGGAGCAGTACTTC,CASSQEKSAGTSGYPLMGEQYF
TRBJ1-6,TRBV27,.,.,TGTGCCAGCAGTTTCCGAAATGGCGGGGAAGGAAGGGTCTCCTATAATTCACCCCTCCACTTT,CASSFRNGGEGRVSYNSPLHF
TRBJ2-7,TRBV27,few,.,TGTGCCAGCAGTTTACTACAGGGATACGAGCAGTACTTC,CASSLLQGYEQYF
TRBJ2-3,TRBV19,.,.,TGTGCCAGTACTCGGGTCACTGGCACAGATACGCAGTATTTT,CASTRVTGTDTQYF
TRBJ2-2,TRBV7-3,.,TRBD1,TGTTCCAGCAGGGGGCCGGGCGGGGAGCTGTTTTTT,CSSRGPGGELFF
TRBJ1-5,TRBV18,.,.,TGTGCCAGCTCACCGATCACAGGGAGCAATCAGCCCCAGCATTTT,CASSPITGSNQPQHF
TRBJ1-1,TRBV7-9,few,.,TGTGCCAGCAGCCCTACCGACGGTGGGGCGGCTTTCTTT,CASSPTDGGAAFF
TRBJ2-2,TRBV5-1,.,.,TGCGCCAGCAGCTCCGAGCGGGGGGAGCTGTTTTTT,CASSSERGELFF
TRBJ1-1,TRBV18,.,.,TGTGCCAGCTCACCACGAGCCGTTGCGAACACTGAAGCTTTCTTT,CASSPRAVANTEAFF
TRBJ2-3,TRBV5-4,.,.,TGTGCCAGCAGCTCCTACCATCGTACGCAGTATTTT,CASSSYHRTQYF
TRBJ2-1,TRBV5-1,.,TRBD1,TGCGCCAGCAGGGGGACAGGGGGCAGAAACTACAATGAGCAGTTCTTC,CASRGTGGRNYNEQFF
TRBJ2-5,TRBV5-1,once,.,TGCGCCAGCAGCGATGGGTCAGGGATCCAAGAGACCCAGTACTTC,CASSDGSGIQETQYF
TRBJ2-3,TRBV29-1,.,TRBD2,TGCAGCGTTGAAAGGTTAGCGGGGGCCACAGATACGCAGTATTTT,CSVERLAGATDTQYF
TRBJ2-1,TRBV5-1,.,TRBD2,TGCGCCAGCAGCCCGACGGGAGGTAGCTTGGAGCAGTTCTTC,CASSPTGGSLEQFF
TRBJ1-2,TRBV4-1,.,TRBD1,TGCGCCAGCAGCCGGACAGGGTCAAACTATGGCTACACCTTC,CASSRTGSNYGYTF
TRBJ2-5,TRBV4-2,few,TRBD1,TGTGCCAGGAGGGGGGACAGGGCGTACTTC,CARRGDRAYF
TRBJ2-7,TRBV7-8,few,TRBD1,TGTGCCAGCAGCTTAAGGGACAGGGGCCACGAGCAGTACTTC,CASSLRDRGHEQYF
TRBJ2-3,TRBV5-1,.,TRBD2,TGCGCCAGCAGCCAGCTTACTAGCGGCTCACAGATTACGCAGTATTTT,CASSQLTSGSQITQYF
TRBJ1-6,TRBV6-5,few,.,TGTGCCAGCAGTTACTCAGACGGCCTAGGTTCACCCCTCCACTTT,CASSYSDGLGSPLHF
TRBJ2-1,TRBV5-1,once,TRBD2,TGCGCCAGCAGCTTGGGCGGGACTAGATCTTACAATGAGCAGTTCTTC,CASSLGGTRSYNEQFF
TRBJ2-3,TRBV5-1,.,TRBD1,TGCGCCAGCAGCTTCGGACAGGGGGGTCCAGATACGCAGTATTTT,CASSFGQGGPDTQYF
TRBJ1-2,TRBV7-2,.,TRBD1,TGTGCCAGCAGCTTAGAGGACAGGACTAACTATGGCTACACCTTC,CASSLEDRTNYGYTF
TRBJ2-3,TRBV6-1,few,.,TGTGCCAGCAGTGAAGGAGGGGATACGCAGTATTTT,CASSEGGDTQYF
TRBJ1-1,TRBV2,.,.,TGTGCCAGCAGGGGGGGAGGGATGACTGAAGCTTTCTTT,CASRGGGMTEAFF
TRBJ1-5,TRBV9,.,.,TGTGCCAGCAGTCTGGGCTTGAGTCAGCCCCAGCATTTT,CASSLGLSQPQHF
TRBJ2-7,TRBV6-5,once,TRBD1,TGTGCCAGCAGTTACTCGACTGGGACAGTAATCTACGAGCAGTACTTC,CASSYSTGTVIYEQYF
TRBJ1-6,TRBV11-2,.,TRBD1,TGTGCCAGCAGCTTATTCGGTGGGGACAGCTATAATTCACCCCTCCACTTT,CASSLFGGDSYNSPLHF
TRBJ2-2,TRBV19,.,TRBD2,TGTGCCAGCACCCAAGGCGTAGCGGGGGAGATCGGGGAGCTGTTTTTT,CASTQGVAGEIGELFF
TRBJ2-5,TRBV19,few,.,TGTGCCAGTAGTATTTCCCCGAACGGGGTTTGGGAGACCCAGTACTTC,CASSISPNGVWETQYF
TRBJ2-5,TRBV5-6,few,TRBD2,TGTGCCAGCAGCTTGATCGGGGGAATAGCGGGAGATGAGACCCAGTACTTC,CASSLIGGIAGDETQYF
TRBJ1-2,TRBV27,.,.,TGTGCCAGCAGTTTAATTAGCCGGGAGGGGCCTCAGAGCTACACCTTC,CASSLISREGPQSYTF
TRBJ2-1,TRBV30,.,TRBD2,TGTGCCTGGAGTGTGGGACTAGCGGGAGGCTTAGGGAAGTTCTTC,CAWSVGLAGGLGKFF
TRBJ2-3,TRBV29-1,.,.,TGCAGCGTTACTAGTGGCACAGATACGCAGTATTTT,CSVTSGTDTQYF